The clone carrying this T cell receptor beta chain was counted between two and nine times. Its antigen is unidentified. Time point described: persistent/refractory GD, antithyroid drugs over 5 years with positive TRAb. With RNA extracted from PBMCs as input, the TCR library was made. Peripheral blood, 7 to 9.5 milliliters per patient, was collected in EDTA tubes. Arm-PCR of CDR3 regions and iRepertoire HTBI primers were the basis on which TCR beta libraries were built. MiXCR was run by TCRdb on the multiplex PCR reads, yielding one entry per CDR3 protein. The repertoire consists of 300,000 to 500,000 distinct CDR3 sequences, with about 20% occurring once and the leading ten covering around 20%. This specimen belongs to a study of regulatory T cells in long-lasting Graves disease. Study-level findings and limits: Peripheral blood alone, not thyroid tissue, underwent study. Persistent Graves' patients showed less TCR diversity than newly diagnosed patients showed.

The CDR3 extends over 15 amino acids. V shed 5 bases and J shed 1 base, with 12 bases lying between them. The V gene's germline CDR1 is SGHTA and CDR2 FQGNSA. Specimen: peripheral blood mononuclear cells (PBMCs), collected when the disease was refractory, from a patient treated with antithyroid drugs. The sequence was collected from a female donor with Graves disease. The V gene is TRBV7-2, the J gene TRBJ2-4; perhaps TRBD2 as D (7 bases). The CDR3 sequence: CASSRGARAKNIQYF. CDR3 sequence (DNA): TGTGCCAGCAGCCGGGGGGCGCGGGCCAAAAACATTCAGTACTTC.